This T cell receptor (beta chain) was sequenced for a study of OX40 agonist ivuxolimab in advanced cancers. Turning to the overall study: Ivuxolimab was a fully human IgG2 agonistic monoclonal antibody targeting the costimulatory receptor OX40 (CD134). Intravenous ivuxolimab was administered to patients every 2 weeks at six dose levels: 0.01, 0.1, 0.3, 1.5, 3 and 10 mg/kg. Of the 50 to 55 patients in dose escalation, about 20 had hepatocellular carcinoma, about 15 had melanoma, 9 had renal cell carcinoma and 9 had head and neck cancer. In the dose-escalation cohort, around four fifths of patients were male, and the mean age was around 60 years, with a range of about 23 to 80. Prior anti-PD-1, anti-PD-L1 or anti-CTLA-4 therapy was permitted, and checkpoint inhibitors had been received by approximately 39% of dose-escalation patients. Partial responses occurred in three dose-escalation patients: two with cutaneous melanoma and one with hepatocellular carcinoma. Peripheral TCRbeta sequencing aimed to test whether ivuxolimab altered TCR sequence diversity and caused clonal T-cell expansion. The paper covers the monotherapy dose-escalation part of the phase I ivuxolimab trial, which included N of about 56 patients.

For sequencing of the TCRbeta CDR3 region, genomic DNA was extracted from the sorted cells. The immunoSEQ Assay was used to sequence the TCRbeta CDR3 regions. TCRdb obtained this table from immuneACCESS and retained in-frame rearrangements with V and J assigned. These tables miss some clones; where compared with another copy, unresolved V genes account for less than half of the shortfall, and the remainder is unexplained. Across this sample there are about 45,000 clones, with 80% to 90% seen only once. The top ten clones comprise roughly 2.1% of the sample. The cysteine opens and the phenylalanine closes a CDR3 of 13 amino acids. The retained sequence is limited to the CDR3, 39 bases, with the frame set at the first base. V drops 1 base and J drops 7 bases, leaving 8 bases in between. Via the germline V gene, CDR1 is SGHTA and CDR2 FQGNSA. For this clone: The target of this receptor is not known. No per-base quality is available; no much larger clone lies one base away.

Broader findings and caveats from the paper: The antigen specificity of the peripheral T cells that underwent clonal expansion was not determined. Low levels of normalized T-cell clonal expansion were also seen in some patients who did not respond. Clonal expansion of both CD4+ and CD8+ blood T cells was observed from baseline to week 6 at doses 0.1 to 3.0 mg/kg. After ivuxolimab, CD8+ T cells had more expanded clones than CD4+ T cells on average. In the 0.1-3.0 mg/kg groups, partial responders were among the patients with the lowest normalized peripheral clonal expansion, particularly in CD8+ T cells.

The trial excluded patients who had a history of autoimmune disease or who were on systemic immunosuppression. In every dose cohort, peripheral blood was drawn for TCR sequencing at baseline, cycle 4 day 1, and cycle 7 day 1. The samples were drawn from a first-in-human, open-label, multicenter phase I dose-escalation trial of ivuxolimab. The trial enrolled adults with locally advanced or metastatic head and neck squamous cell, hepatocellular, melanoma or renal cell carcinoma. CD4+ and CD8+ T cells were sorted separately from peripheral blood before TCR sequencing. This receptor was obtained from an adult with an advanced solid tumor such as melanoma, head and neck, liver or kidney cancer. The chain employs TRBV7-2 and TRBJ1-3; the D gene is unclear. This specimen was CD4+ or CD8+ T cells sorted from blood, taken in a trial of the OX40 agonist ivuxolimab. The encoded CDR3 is CASSLGSFNTIYF. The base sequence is TGTGCCAGCAGCTTAGGTAGCTTTAACACCATATATTTT.